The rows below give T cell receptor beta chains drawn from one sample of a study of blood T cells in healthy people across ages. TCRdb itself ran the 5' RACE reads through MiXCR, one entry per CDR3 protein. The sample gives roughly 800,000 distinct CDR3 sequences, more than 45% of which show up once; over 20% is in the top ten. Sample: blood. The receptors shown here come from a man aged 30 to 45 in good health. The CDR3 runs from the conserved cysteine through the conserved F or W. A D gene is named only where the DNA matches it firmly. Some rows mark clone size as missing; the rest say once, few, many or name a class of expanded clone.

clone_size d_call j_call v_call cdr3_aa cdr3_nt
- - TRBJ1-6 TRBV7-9 CASSLLMVNSPLHF TGTGCCAGCAGCTTATTGATGGTTAATTCACCCCTCCACTTT
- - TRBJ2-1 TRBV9 CASSVAPGVGTYNEQFF TGTGCCAGCAGCGTAGCCCCGGGGGTGGGAACCTACAATGAGCAGTTCTTC
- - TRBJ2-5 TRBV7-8 CASSHYYRVEGETQYF TGTGCCAGCAGCCACTACTACAGGGTGGAAGGGGAGACCCAGTACTTC
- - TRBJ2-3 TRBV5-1 CASSGGLAVNTDTQYF TGCGCCAGCAGCGGGGGCCTAGCAGTTAACACAGATACGCAGTATTTT
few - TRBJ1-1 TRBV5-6 CASSFHTEAFF TGTGCCAGCAGCTTTCACACTGAAGCTTTCTTT
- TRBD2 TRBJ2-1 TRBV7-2 CASSIPSGRAYEQFF TGTGCCAGCTCCATTCCTAGCGGGAGGGCGTATGAGCAGTTCTTC
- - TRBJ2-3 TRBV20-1 CSAREVIAQYF TGCAGTGCTAGAGAGGTAATAGCGCAGTATTTT
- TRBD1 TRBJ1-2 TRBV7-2 CASSFTGTASYGYTF TGTGCCAGCAGCTTCACCGGGACAGCGAGCTATGGCTACACCTTC
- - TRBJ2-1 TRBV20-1 CSARGFAGGEQFF TGCAGTGCTAGAGGGTTCGCTGGGGGTGAGCAGTTCTTC
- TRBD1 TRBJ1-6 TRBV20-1 CSAREWNRGSSPLHF TGCAGTGCTAGAGAATGGAACAGGGGCTCCTCACCCCTCCACTTT
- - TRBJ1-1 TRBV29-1 CSGIGGEAFF TGCAGCGGGATAGGGGGGGAAGCTTTCTTT
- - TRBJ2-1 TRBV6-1 CASRALAGGLSGEQFF TGTGCCAGCAGGGCCCTTGCGGGTGGGCTTTCGGGTGAGCAGTTCTTC
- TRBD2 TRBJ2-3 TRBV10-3 CAIGKTSGSTDTQYF TGTGCCATCGGAAAGACTAGCGGGAGCACAGATACGCAGTATTTT
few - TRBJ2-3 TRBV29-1 CTAGTVAGDTQYF TGCACTGCTGGAACAGTGGCAGGAGATACGCAGTATTTT
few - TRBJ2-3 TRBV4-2 CASSQPYTDTQYF TGTGCCAGCAGCCAACCATACACAGATACGCAGTATTTT
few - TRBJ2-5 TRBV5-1 CASSLLSLQETQYF TGCGCCAGCAGCTTGCTTTCCCTCCAAGAGACCCAGTACTTC
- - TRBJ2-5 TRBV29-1 CSVLGRALQETQYF TGCAGCGTTTTGGGCAGGGCATTACAAGAGACCCAGTACTTC
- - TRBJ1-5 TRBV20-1 CSARPPGLQPQHF TGCAGTGCTAGACCGCCCGGGCTCCAGCCCCAGCATTTT
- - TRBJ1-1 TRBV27 CASRATVNTEAFF TGTGCCAGCAGAGCGACAGTTAACACTGAAGCTTTCTTT
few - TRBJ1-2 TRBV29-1 CSVEEVEGAYGYTF TGCAGCGTTGAAGAGGTAGAAGGGGCCTATGGCTACACCTTC
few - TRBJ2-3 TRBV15 CATGKDTQYF TGTGCCACCGGTAAAGATACGCAGTATTTT
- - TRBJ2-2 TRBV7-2 CASSLAQWTGELFF TGTGCCAGCAGCTTAGCCCAGTGGACCGGGGAGCTGTTTTTT
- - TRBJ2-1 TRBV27 CASSLSWGLLFF TGTGCCAGCAGTTTATCATGGGGGTTACTGTTCTTC
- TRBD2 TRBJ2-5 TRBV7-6 CASSPDRPGLATQETQYF TGTGCCAGCAGTCCAGATCGACCGGGACTAGCGACACAAGAGACCCAGTACTTC
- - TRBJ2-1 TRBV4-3 CASSQEQGALNEQFF TGCGCCAGCAGCCAAGAACAGGGCGCCCTCAATGAGCAGTTCTTC
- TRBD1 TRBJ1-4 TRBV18 CASSPRGTGSEKLFF TGTGCCAGCTCACCACGCGGGACAGGGTCTGAAAAACTGTTTTTT
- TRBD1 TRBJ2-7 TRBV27 CASFGTGLYEQYF TGTGCCAGCTTCGGGACAGGGCTCTACGAGCAGTACTTC
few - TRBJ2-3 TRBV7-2 CASSLYGNTQYF TGTGCCAGCAGCTTATATGGAAATACGCAGTATTTT
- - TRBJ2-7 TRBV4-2 CASSQESNGPSYEQYF TGTGCCAGCAGCCAAGAAAGTAACGGGCCGTCCTACGAGCAGTACTTC
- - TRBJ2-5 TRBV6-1 CASSEWEGTVETQYF TGTGCCAGCAGTGAATGGGAGGGGACAGTAGAGACCCAGTACTTC
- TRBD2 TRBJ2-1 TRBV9 CASSTSSGNNEQFF TGTGCCAGCAGCACGTCTAGCGGTAACAATGAGCAGTTCTTC
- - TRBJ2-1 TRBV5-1 CASSFGTHYNEQFF TGCGCCAGCAGCTTCGGGACTCATTACAATGAGCAGTTCTTC
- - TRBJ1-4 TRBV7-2 CASSEDTFTATNEKLFF TGTGCCAGCAGCGAAGACACTTTTACTGCAACTAATGAAAAACTGTTTTTT
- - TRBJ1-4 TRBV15 CATSIRRTDEKLFF TGTGCCACCAGCATTAGACGGACTGATGAAAAACTGTTTTTT
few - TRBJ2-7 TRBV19 CASSAGAGSYEQYF TGTGCCAGTAGTGCTGGCGCGGGCTCCTACGAGCAGTACTTC
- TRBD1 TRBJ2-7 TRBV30 CAWSVGTGEYEQYF TGTGCCTGGAGTGTGGGGACAGGAGAGTACGAGCAGTACTTC
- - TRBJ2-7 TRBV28 CASGISQSGLGEQYF TGTGCCAGCGGTATCTCCCAGTCGGGTTTGGGCGAGCAGTACTTC